The 25 T cell receptor beta chains below all came from one sample that was sequenced in a study of blood T cells in healthy people across ages. Primers used in a second PCR of roughly 7 to 11 cycles were a sample-barcoded 5' primer and a J-beta primer mix. TCRdb re-analysed the 5' RACE reads in MiXCR, keeping a single row per CDR3 protein. The sample holds hundreds of thousands of distinct CDR3 sequences; around 25% are singletons and the top ten take more than 7.5%. These sequences were also reported in another study, on T cells of mothers and their children.

The sequenced material came from blood. These receptors all stem from a boy aged 10-17 years in good health.

The V call is TRBV7-9, the J call TRBJ2-5; 7 bases fit TRBD1. The CDR3 is made up of 15 amino acids. The V gene end was trimmed by 2 bases and the J gene end by 4 bases; junction bases not matched to a gene: 7. The germline CDR1 and CDR2 sequences are SEHNR and FQNEAQ (reference sequence). The CDR3 here is CASSLYTGDVETQYF. For the CDR3, the DNA is TGTGCCAGCAGCTTATATACAGGGGACGTAGAGACCCAGTACTTC.

The V call is TRBV10-3, the J call TRBJ2-4; D remains ambiguous. Trimming took 6 bases from V and 2 from J, leaving 20 bases between them. This CDR3 has 17 residues. From germline, CDR1 is ENHRY and CDR2 SYGVKD. CDR3 residues: CAISPELGSSSKNIQYF. DNA of the CDR3: TGTGCCATCAGCCCCGAACTGGGAAGCTCTTCCAAAAACATTCAGTACTTC.

The J gene is TRBJ2-7, the V gene TRBV2, with D hard to call. CDR3 length equals 15 residues. V lost 8 bases, J lost 1 base, and 18 bases lay in between. Germline CDR1 SNHLY, CDR2 FYNNEI. The CDR3 region is CASRTNGVVSYEQYF. CDR3 DNA sequence: TGTGCCAGCCGTACGAATGGGGTCGTGTCCTACGAGCAGTACTTC.

This clonotype was counted only a few times. The CDR3 loop reads CASGWDGYTF. The CDR3 region has the DNA TGTGCCAGTGGCTGGGATGGCTACACCTTC. The V call is TRBV28, the J call TRBJ1-2; D call uncertain. The germline CDR1 and CDR2 sequences are MDHEN and SYDVKM. This CDR3 is 10 amino acids long. Trimming removed 9 bases from V and 6 bases from J, with 8 bases in between.

In its sample, this clonotype was seen a few times. The chain links TRBV24-1 to TRBJ2-1, with a weak D call TRBD2 (8 bases). The CDR3 contains 16 residues. Trimming stripped 7 bases from V and 8 bases from J, with 23 bases between. Germline CDR1 and CDR2: KGHDR and SFDVKD. CDR3 coding DNA: TGTGCCACCAGCCGGGGGGGAGGGGGCACGTTCGATGAGCAGTTCTTC. It specifies CATSRGGGGTFDEQFF.

The chain is built from TRBV9 and TRBJ2-5; 16 bases agree with TRBD2. V was pared by 2 bases and J by 5 bases, with 3 bases of the junction left unmatched. This CDR3 has 16 amino acids. Germline-derived CDR1 and CDR2 are SGDLS and YYNGEE. CDR3 region: CASSVGTSGRVETQYF. Here the CDR3 DNA reads TGTGCCAGCAGCGTTGGGACTAGCGGGAGGGTGGAGACCCAGTACTTC.

The chain carries TRBV24-1 and TRBJ1-2; D unclear. V lost 1 base and J 7 bases, leaving 9 bases between the germline ends. The CDR3 covers 13 residues. Germline CDR1 KGHDR, CDR2 SFDVKD. DNA of the CDR3: TGTGCCACCAGTGATTTCGGCGTGGGTGGCTACACCTTC. Amino acid sequence: CATSDFGVGGYTF.

This clonotype was seen only a few times. The CDR3 bases are TGTGCCAGCAGCTCCACGGGCCTACCCCAAGAGACCCAGTACTTC. Its translation is CASSSTGLPQETQYF. The J gene is TRBJ2-5, the V gene TRBV7-9; D remains ambiguous. The CDR3 sequence is 15 residues long. The germline CDR1 and CDR2 sequences are SEHNR and FQNEAQ (reference sequence). Deletions cut 4 bases from V and 1 base from J, with 13 bases between.

Comment on this clonotype: A much larger clonotype is one base distant, so this may be a read error. The J gene is TRBJ1-2, the V gene TRBV28; 9 bases agree with TRBD1. Germline loops: CDR1 MDHEN, CDR2 SYDVKM. The CDR3 length is 14 residues. The junction had 0 bases not matched to a gene; V was cut back by 4 bases and J by 0 bases. This CDR3 is CASSWTGANYGYTF. CDR3 sequence (DNA): TGTGCCAGCAGTTGGACAGGGGCTAACTATGGCTACACCTTC.

This clonotype was counted between two and nine times. The chain combines TRBV19 with TRBJ1-2; no reliable D call. This CDR3 is 11 amino acids long. Trimming stripped 2 bases from V and 7 bases from J, with 5 bases between. From germline, CDR1 is LNHDA and CDR2 SQIVND (reference sequence). The DNA for the CDR3 is TGTGCCAGTAGTATAATGGGTGGCTACACCTTC. Its translation is CASSIMGGYTF. The variable domain in full, completed from reference TRBV19 and TRBJ1-2, reads DGGITQSPKYLFRKEGQNVTLSCEQNLNHDAMYWYRQDPGQGLRLIYYSQIVNDFQKGDIAEGYSVSREKKESFPLTVTSAQKNPTAFYLCASSIMGGYTFGSGTRLTVV.

Concerning this clonotype itself: One end of the junction fails to match germline, which may point to a read error. The chain couples TRBV4-1 to TRBJ2-1; D ambiguous. The CDR3 runs to 13 residues. Germline CDR1 and CDR2: MGHRA and YSYEKL. CDR3 region: CASSPERRDEQFF. In DNA form, the CDR3 reads TGCGCTAGCAGCCCCGAGCGAAGAGATGAGCAGTTCTTC.

The table lists this clonotype with a few counts. CDR3 bases: TGCAGTGCTCTCGGGCCGGAATCCACAGATACGCAGTATTTT. Its protein product is CSALGPESTDTQYF. The genes are TRBV20-1 and TRBJ2-3; D remains unclear. Germline V gene data show CDR1 as DFQATT and CDR2 as SNEGSKA (reference sequence). The CDR3 totals 14 residues. With 5 bases removed from V and 2 bases from J, the gap between germline ends came to 14 bases.

The chain combines TRBV18 with TRBJ2-5; weak D call: TRBD2 (6 bases). The CDR3 consists of 16 residues. Germline assignment: CDR1 KGHSH and CDR2 LQKENI. The V end was cut by 2 bases, the J end by 5 bases, with 18 bases between. CDR3 DNA: TGTGCCAGCTCACCATCGGTCTGGGGAGGTGACGAGACCCAGTACTTC. It encodes CASSPSVWGGDETQYF. Looking up the rest from reference TRBV18 and TRBJ2-5 gives the full variable domain: NAGVMQNPRHLVRRRGQEARLRCSPMKGHSHVYWYRQLPEEGLKFMVYLQKENIIDESGMPKERFSAEFPKEGPSILRIQQVVRGDSAAYFCASSPSVWGGDETQYFGPGTRLLVL.

This clonotype was seen only a few times. J is TRBJ1-4 and V is TRBV12-3 or TRBV12-4; 8 bases fit TRBD1. The CDR3 contains 16 residues. V shed 6 bases and J 8 bases; nucleotides not matched to a gene: 14. The CDR3 nucleotides read TGTGCCAGCAGCGATCATCGACAGGGGCATGGGGAAAAACTGTTTTTT. It yields the protein CASSDHRQGHGEKLFF.

V and J are TRBV11-2 and TRBJ2-5; D may be TRBD2 (5 bases). From germline, CDR1 is SGHAT and CDR2 FQNNGV. The V gene lost 5 bases and the J gene lost 5 bases, with 18 bases spanning the gap. The length of the CDR3 is 15 residues. The CDR3 here is CASSVGVSKRETQYF. The CDR3 nucleotides are TGTGCCAGCAGCGTCGGAGTTTCGAAGCGGGAGACCCAGTACTTC. Looking up the rest from reference TRBV11-2 and TRBJ2-5 gives the full variable domain: EAGVAQSPRYKIIEKRQSVAFWCNPISGHATLYWYQQILGQGPKLLIQFQNNGVVDDSQLPKDRFSAERLKGVDSTLKIQPAKLEDSAVYLCASSVGVSKRETQYFGPGTRLLVL.

The V and J genes are TRBV6-5 and TRBJ1-4, with D possibly TRBD1 on 5 matching bases. V dropped 6 bases and J dropped 5 bases, with 16 bases sitting between them. Per germline, CDR1 MNHEY and CDR2 SVGAGI. This CDR3 is built from 15 residues. The CDR3, as DNA: TGTGCCAGCAGCACAACCCGGGGCCAGAATGAAAAACTGTTTTTT. This encodes CASSTTRGQNEKLFF.

The rearrangement uses TRBV20-1 and TRBJ2-5; a weak D match, TRBD1 (6 bases). The J call may be incorrect, as the DNA end agrees better with TRBJ2-7. Looked up from germline, CDR1 is DFQATT and CDR2 is SNEGSKA (reference sequence). This CDR3 is built from 13 residues. DNA of the CDR3: TGCAGTGCTAGAGAACAGGGAACCTACGAGCAGTACTTC. It codes for CSAREQGTYEQYF.

V gene TRBV7-6 combines with J gene TRBJ1-2, with 7 nucleotides matching TRBD1. CDR3 length: 15 amino acids. J gave up 8 bases and V 8 bases, and 17 bases lay outside the gene matches. Germline V CDR1 and CDR2: SGHVS, FNYEAQ. The CDR3 region is CASGQRGGGATGYTF. CDR3 nucleotide sequence: TGTGCCAGCGGTCAAAGAGGAGGGGGCGCGACCGGCTACACCTTC.

This clonotype occurred a few times. V usage is TRBV7-2 and J usage is TRBJ2-5, with TRBD1 matching 9 bases. The closer fit of TRBJ2-1 to the DNA end suggests the J call may be wrong. Germline V CDR1 and CDR2: SGHTA, FQGNSA. This CDR3 contains 16 residues. The CDR3 spells CASSLPRQGGSNEQFF. The CDR3, as DNA: TGTGCCAGCAGCTTACCCCGACAGGGGGGGAGCAATGAGCAGTTCTTC.

This clonotype has a handful of counts. The chain couples TRBV28 to TRBJ2-3; the D is unclear. The CDR3 sequence is 11 residues long. V shed 10 bases and J shed 3 bases, with 8 bases lying between them. Germline V gene lookup returns CDR1 MDHEN and CDR2 SYDVKM. The CDR3 nucleotides are TGTGCCACAGGTTTTACAGATACGCAGTATTTT. Its translation is CATGFTDTQYF.

This chain links TRBV6-1 with TRBJ2-5; D possibly uses TRBD1 or TRBD2 (6 bases each). Germline V CDR1 and CDR2: MNHNS, SASEGT. The CDR3 runs 16 residues. V was pared by 0 bases and J by 2 bases, with 13 bases between. Here the CDR3 DNA reads TGTGCCAGCAGTGAAGCGTGGGGGGCCCTTCAAGAGACCCAGTACTTC. Protein sequence: CASSEAWGALQETQYF.

V is TRBV12-5 and J is TRBJ2-5; D unclear. V lost 2 bases to trimming and J lost 5 bases, with 3 bases between them. Germline V lookup: CDR1 LGHNT, CDR2 FRNRAP. The CDR3 has 11 residues. CDR3 loop: CASGLWETQYF. CDR3 nucleotides: TGTGCTAGTGGTTTGTGGGAGACCCAGTACTTC.

The CDR3 DNA follows: TGCAGTGCCCAGGATAGCGGAAGTCTAGCCAAAAACATTCAGTACTTC. Amino acids: CSAQDSGSLAKNIQYF. The chain combines TRBV20-1 with TRBJ2-4, with D possibly being TRBD2 (6 bases). CDR1 and CDR2 from the germline V gene are DFQATT and SNEGSKA (reference sequence). Trimming stripped 6 bases from V and 0 bases from J, with 18 bases between. The CDR3 has 16 amino acids.

The rearrangement links TRBV7-9 to TRBJ2-5; maybe TRBD2 (5 bases). With the DNA end fitting TRBJ2-1 better, the J assignment may be wrong. The germline gives CDR1 SEHNR, CDR2 FQNEAQ (reference sequence). This CDR3 spans 14 amino acids. CDR3 amino acids: CASSLRWERDEQFF. The CDR3 DNA sequence: TGTGCCAGCAGCTTAAGGTGGGAGAGGGATGAGCAGTTCTTC.

Notes on this clonotype: A much larger clone is a single base away; this may be a read error. The chain recombines TRBV13 with TRBJ2-7; 7 bases match TRBD1. The CDR3 consists of 13 residues. The trim removed 1 base at V and 9 bases at J, leaving 6 bases unmatched. CDR1 and CDR2 from the germline V gene are PRHDT and FYEKMQ (reference sequence). The CDR3 DNA follows: TGTGCCAGCAGCTTAGACAGGGGCGACGGGCAGTACTTC. This gives the protein CASSLDRGDGQYF.